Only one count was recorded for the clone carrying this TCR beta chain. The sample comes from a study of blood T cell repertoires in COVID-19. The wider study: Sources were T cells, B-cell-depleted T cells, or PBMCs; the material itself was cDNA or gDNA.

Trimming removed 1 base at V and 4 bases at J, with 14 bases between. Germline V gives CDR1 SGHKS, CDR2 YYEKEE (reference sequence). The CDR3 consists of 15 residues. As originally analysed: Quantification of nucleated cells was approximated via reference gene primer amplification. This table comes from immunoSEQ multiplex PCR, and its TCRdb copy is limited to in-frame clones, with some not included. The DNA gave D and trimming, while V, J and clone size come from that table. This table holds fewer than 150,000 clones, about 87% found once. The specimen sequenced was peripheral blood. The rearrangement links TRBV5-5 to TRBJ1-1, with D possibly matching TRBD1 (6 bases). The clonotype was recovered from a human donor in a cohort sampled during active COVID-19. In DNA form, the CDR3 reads TGTGCCAGCAGCTTGACAGGGCGAAGAGGCACTGAAGCTTTCTTT. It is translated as CASSLTGRRGTEAFF.